Here is one TCR beta chain with its context. Antigen unknown. A read error is likely here: a far larger clone is one base away. This entry comes from a study of shared clonotypes between healthy human individuals. Each of the donors was a healthy adult who was HIV-negative and had not had a recent acute infection or vaccination. Each PCR replicate run on unsorted PBMC took in approximately 270 ng DNA, roughly 32,000 T cell genomes. Unsorted PBMC DNA went through sequencing on ten immunoSEQ deep assay plates. TCRdb's copy holds only in-frame clones and misses some; the assay was immunoSEQ multiplex PCR. The table records hundreds of thousands of clones, roughly 80% of them present only once. Study findings and constraints: The low donor count limited represented genetic and exposure-history diversity.

The CDR3 has 13 residues. The V gene's germline CDR1 is SGHDT and CDR2 YYEEEE. The TCR was taken from a woman between 35 and 50 years old in good health. Some clones in this sample may be carry-over from other donors' samples. What was sequenced was PBMCs. This rearrangement joins TRBV5-6 to TRBJ2-5; TRBD1 is a possible D gene (6 bases). CDR3 protein: CASSPIQTGTQYF. CDR3 bases: TGCGCCAGCAGCCCGATACAGACAGGGACCCAGTACTTC.